This is a list of T cell receptor beta chains from one sample in a study of human T cells and chemical hapten exposure. TCRdb reprocessed the RACE reads with MiXCR, giving one entry per CDR3 protein. The sample records about 80,000 distinct CDR3 sequences, around 10% being singletons. The sequencing here drew on whole blood, taken in connection with sensitization to the hapten diphenylcyclopropenone (DPC). All receptors derive from a young man with alopecia areata. Some clones in this sample may be carry-over from other donors' samples. Each CDR3 is given with its conserved first and last residue. The D gene is left open where the match is weak. Not every row has a clone size; where given, it reads once, few, many or a size class.

j_call | d_call | clone_size | v_call | cdr3_length | cdr3_nt | cdr3_aa
TRBJ2-3 | TRBD2 | many | TRBV19 | 15 | TGTGCCAGTAGCCCCCTAAGCGGGGGGGCGCGTACGCAGTATTTT | CASSPLSGGARTQYF
TRBJ1-2 | NA | few | TRBV3-1 | 15 | TGTGCCAGCAGCCAAGATCTCGATCATAACTATGGCTACACCTTC | CASSQDLDHNYGYTF
TRBJ1-2 | NA | many | TRBV19 | 14 | TGTGCCAGTAGTATCGTCGCAGGGAACTATGGCTACACCTTC | CASSIVAGNYGYTF
TRBJ1-4 | NA | many | TRBV7-9 | 15 | TGTGCCAGCAGCTGGGGGACAAAGTACTATGAAAAACTGTTTTTT | CASSWGTKYYEKLFF
TRBJ2-3 | TRBD2 | few | TRBV20-1 | 16 | TGCAGTGCTAGAGAACCAACTAGCGGGGTCACAGATACGCAGTATTTT | CSAREPTSGVTDTQYF
TRBJ2-7 | NA | many | TRBV10-2 | 13 | TGCGCCAGCAACAGACAGAGCTCCTACGAGCAGTACTTC | CASNRQSSYEQYF
TRBJ2-7 | NA | few | TRBV29-1 | 13 | TGCAGCGTTGGATCGGGACGTAGCTACGAGCAGTACTTC | CSVGSGRSYEQYF
TRBJ1-2 | NA | NA | TRBV7-2 | 14 | TGTGCCAGCAGCCCAGGAGGGGAAGACTATGGCTACACCTTC | CASSPGGEDYGYTF
TRBJ1-5 | TRBD1 | many | TRBV6-1 | 15 | TGTGCCAGCAGGGCGACAGGGGCTAACAATCAGCCCCAGCATTTT | CASRATGANNQPQHF
TRBJ1-5 | NA | NA | TRBV11-2 | 13 | TGTGCCAGCAGCTTATCACAGGTACAGCCCCAGCATTTT | CASSLSQVQPQHF
TRBJ1-5 | TRBD1 | NA | TRBV6-6 | 14 | TGTGCCAGCAGTTTCGGACAGGGGGGCCAGCCCCAGCATTTT | CASSFGQGGQPQHF
TRBJ1-5 | NA | many | TRBV11-2 | 14 | TGTGCCAGCAGCGGTGACAGGAGCAATCAGCCCCAGCATTTT | CASSGDRSNQPQHF
TRBJ1-5 | NA | many | TRBV2 | 12 | TGTGCCAGCAGTGTCAGCAATCAGCCCCAGCATTTT | CASSVSNQPQHF
TRBJ2-2 | NA | NA | TRBV29-1 | 13 | TGCAGCGCCTCGGGACCTAACACCGGGGAGCTGTTTTTT | CSASGPNTGELFF
TRBJ2-5 | TRBD2 | NA | TRBV24-1 | 15 | TGTGCCATCAGTGATGCAAGCGGGGCCCAAGAGACCCAGTACTTC | CAISDASGAQETQYF
TRBJ1-4 | NA | many | TRBV16 | 14 | TGTGCCAGCAGCCAAGTGGAGAGCAATGAAAAACTGTTTTTT | CASSQVESNEKLFF
TRBJ2-1 | TRBD1 | few | TRBV6-2/TRBV6-3 | 16 | TGTGCCAGCAGTTTCCTCGAAGACAGGGGGCTGCCTGAGCAGTTCTTC | CASSFLEDRGLPEQFF
TRBJ1-1 | NA | many | TRBV29-1 | 13 | TGCAGCGTTCACAGGAAGGGGGGCACTGAAGCTTTCTTT | CSVHRKGGTEAFF
TRBJ1-1 | NA | NA | TRBV4-1 | 16 | TGCGCCAGCAGCCAAGATCCCTTCACGGAGAACACTGAAGCTTTCTTT | CASSQDPFTENTEAFF
TRBJ2-7 | TRBD2 | many | TRBV3-1 | 15 | TGTGCCAGCAGCCAAGGTGCCAGCGGGGGTTACGAGCAGTACTTC | CASSQGASGGYEQYF
TRBJ2-7 | NA | few | TRBV11-2 | 15 | TGTGCCAGCAGCTTAGTCGGGGATCCCATGGGGGAGCAGTACTTC | CASSLVGDPMGEQYF
TRBJ2-1 | TRBD2 | few | TRBV11-3 | 17 | TGTGCCAGCAGCTTAGGCGGGACTAGCGGGGGCTACAATGAGCAGTTCTTC | CASSLGGTSGGYNEQFF
TRBJ2-5 | TRBD1 | NA | TRBV12-5 | 14 | TGTGCTAGTGGTCGACAGGGTCTCCGGGAGACCCAGTACTTC | CASGRQGLRETQYF
TRBJ1-6 | TRBD1 | few | TRBV12-3/TRBV12-4 | 14 | TGTGCCAGCAGGGACAGGACGATTAATTCACCCCTCCACTTT | CASRDRTINSPLHF
TRBJ2-5 | NA | NA | TRBV6-6 | 14 | TGTGCCAGCAGTTTCCCGTCCGAGGGGAGACCCCAGTACTTC | CASSFPSEGRPQYF
TRBJ2-3 | NA | many | TRBV20-1 | 13 | TGCAGTGCTAGTTCGGGAATTTTCGTAACGCAGTATTTT | CSASSGIFVTQYF
TRBJ2-7 | NA | many | TRBV7-6 | 13 | TGTGCCAGCAGTTCGGGACATCTCTACGAGCAGTACTTC | CASSSGHLYEQYF
TRBJ2-1 | NA | few | TRBV6-2/TRBV6-3 | 15 | TGTGCCAGCGGTCGGGACGCGGCGAAATATGGTGAGCAGTTCTTC | CASGRDAAKYGEQFF
TRBJ1-1 | NA | NA | TRBV6-2/TRBV6-3 | 13 | TGTGCCAGCACCAACGGAAGGGGCACTGAAGCTTTCTTT | CASTNGRGTEAFF
TRBJ1-6 | NA | many | TRBV24-1 | 12 | TGTGCCACCAGTGGGGAGTATTCACCCCTCCACTTT | CATSGEYSPLHF
TRBJ1-1 | NA | few | TRBV4-3 | 14 | TGCGCCAGCAGCCAAGATCCGGCAGTGACTGAAGCTTTCTTT | CASSQDPAVTEAFF
TRBJ2-1 | TRBD2 | NA | TRBV29-1 | 15 | TGCAGCGTTCGCGACGGCGGGGGGGCCTACAATGAGCAGTTCTTC | CSVRDGGGAYNEQFF
TRBJ1-6 | NA | few | TRBV7-3 | 14 | TGTGCCAGCAGCTTTGGACGTAGTAATTCACCCCTCCACTTT | CASSFGRSNSPLHF
TRBJ1-1 | TRBD1 | many | TRBV5-5 | 17 | TGTGCCAGCAGTTCTTTGGGACAGGGCTGGAGGAACACTGAAGCTTTCTTT | CASSSLGQGWRNTEAFF
TRBJ2-3 | NA | NA | TRBV7-3 | 16 | TGTGCCAGCAGCTCGAGTCCGGCGGGTCCCACAGATACGCAGTATTTT | CASSSSPAGPTDTQYF
TRBJ2-1 | TRBD2 | few | TRBV4-3 | 17 | TGCGCCAGCAGCCAAGCCGTCCTAGCGGGGGCCCCCAGTGAGCAGTTCTTC | CASSQAVLAGAPSEQFF
TRBJ2-7 | TRBD1 | many | TRBV4-3 | 15 | TGCGCCAGCAGCCAAGACCGGGACAGGGTCTACGAGCAGTACTTC | CASSQDRDRVYEQYF
TRBJ2-3 | NA | NA | TRBV11-3 | 13 | TGTGCCAGCAGCCGAGGGGGGTCAGATACGCAGTATTTT | CASSRGGSDTQYF
TRBJ1-4 | TRBD1 | NA | TRBV9 | 15 | TGTGCCAGCAGCGTCACAGGGGGGACTAATGAAAAACTGTTTTTT | CASSVTGGTNEKLFF
TRBJ2-7 | TRBD2 | NA | TRBV6-5 | 15 | TGTGCCAGCAGTTACACTAGCGGGAGCTCCTACGAGCAGTACTTC | CASSYTSGSSYEQYF
TRBJ2-2 | NA | many | TRBV29-1 | 11 | TGCAGCGGGCAGGACACCGGGGAGCTGTTTTTT | CSGQDTGELFF
TRBJ2-3 | TRBD2 | NA | TRBV3-1 | 14 | TGTGCCAGCAGCCTGTACGCGGGGGGGGATACGCAGTATTTT | CASSLYAGGDTQYF
TRBJ1-4 | NA | few | TRBV11-2 | 14 | TGTGCCAGCAGCCCTTCAAGGGGAGTCGAAAAACTGTTTTTT | CASSPSRGVEKLFF
TRBJ2-5 | TRBD2 | few | TRBV4-1 | 16 | TGCGCCAGCAGCCGACGAACGGGGGGGCTGATGGGGACCCAGTACTTC | CASSRRTGGLMGTQYF
TRBJ1-1 | TRBD1 | NA | TRBV10-3 | 13 | TGTGCCACCGCTGGGACAGAGAACACTGAAGCTTTCTTT | CATAGTENTEAFF
TRBJ1-6 | NA | few | TRBV20-1 | 14 | TGCAGTGCACGTCCAGGGGCAGCGAATTCACCCCTCCACTTT | CSARPGAANSPLHF
TRBJ1-1 | NA | few | TRBV7-6 | 15 | TGTGCCAGCAGCTTAATGGGGAAGGGTTACACTGAAGCTTTCTTT | CASSLMGKGYTEAFF
TRBJ2-3 | TRBD2 | few | TRBV10-3 | 12 | TGTGCCAGTAGCGGGGGGGTTGATACGCAGTATTTT | CASSGGVDTQYF
TRBJ2-3 | NA | NA | TRBV7-2 | 15 | TGTGCCAGCAGCTTAGCAGGAATGAGATCAGATACGCAGTATTTT | CASSLAGMRSDTQYF
TRBJ1-1 | NA | NA | TRBV20-1 | 13 | TGCAGTGTAGCTTGGCAGTTGGGGACTGAAGCTTTCTTT | CSVAWQLGTEAFF
TRBJ1-1 | NA | NA | TRBV11-2 | 15 | TGTGCCAGCAGCTTAGTGAGGGGGATAAACACTGAAGCTTTCTTT | CASSLVRGINTEAFF
TRBJ2-2 | NA | NA | TRBV6-5 | 19 | TGTGCCAGCAGTTACAACTCGCCGTTTGCGGGGGCCCGAACCGGGGAGCTGTTTTTT | CASSYNSPFAGARTGELFF
TRBJ2-2 | NA | few | TRBV29-1 | 17 | TGCAGCGCCCGGGGGGCGCCGTTCGGGCCTTACACCGGGGAGCTGTTTTTT | CSARGAPFGPYTGELFF
TRBJ1-1 | TRBD1 | many | TRBV12-3/TRBV12-4 | 14 | TGTGCCAGCAGTAGACAGGGAGTAAGGACTGAAGCTTTCTTT | CASSRQGVRTEAFF
TRBJ1-1 | NA | NA | TRBV18 | 14 | TGTGCCAGCTCACCACCAAGGGATGGCACTGAAGCTTTCTTT | CASSPPRDGTEAFF
TRBJ2-2 | TRBD2 | many | TRBV7-9 | 15 | TGTGCCAGCAGCACGAGCGGGGCGAACACCGGGGAGCTGTTTTTT | CASSTSGANTGELFF
TRBJ2-7 | NA | many | TRBV28 | 13 | TGTGCCAGCAGTGGGGGGCACACCTACGAGCAGTACTTC | CASSGGHTYEQYF
TRBJ2-7 | NA | few | TRBV11-2 | 13 | TGTGCCACCCCGGGACTGCGGATTGGGGAGCAGTACTTC | CATPGLRIGEQYF
TRBJ1-4 | NA | NA | TRBV11-2 | 15 | TGTGCCAGCAGCCTTCCAGTCGCAACTAATGAAAAACTGTTTTTT | CASSLPVATNEKLFF